A selection of T cell receptor beta chains follows, all from one sample in a study of OX40 agonist ivuxolimab in advanced cancers. Produced via immunoSEQ multiplex PCR; TCRdb's table is partial and in-frame only. The sample consists of tens of thousands of clones, approximately 80% of them appearing once. The starting material was CD4+ or CD8+ T cells sorted from blood, obtained in a trial of the OX40 agonist ivuxolimab. The receptors here all came from an adult with an advanced solid tumor such as melanoma, head and neck, liver or kidney cancer. The CDR3 runs from the conserved cysteine through the conserved F or W. Fields, in order: J gene, V gene, D gene, clone size, CDR3 protein, CDR3 DNA. A D gene is named only where the DNA matches it firmly. The size of a clone is reported for some rows only, either as once, few or many, or as a class for expanded clones.

j_call: TRBJ1-2; v_call: TRBV6-6; d_call: -; clone_size: -; cdr3_aa: CASSYLGAGYGYTF; cdr3_nt: TGTGCCAGCAGTTACCTGGGGGCGGGCTATGGCTACACCTTC
j_call: TRBJ2-7; v_call: TRBV5-4; d_call: TRBD1; clone_size: -; cdr3_aa: CASSGQGASSYEQYF; cdr3_nt: TGTGCCAGCAGCGGTCAGGGGGCGAGCTCCTACGAGCAGTACTTC
j_call: TRBJ1-1; v_call: TRBV2; d_call: -; clone_size: -; cdr3_aa: CASTHPTGYTEAFF; cdr3_nt: TGTGCCAGCACCCACCCGACAGGCTACACTGAAGCTTTCTTT
j_call: TRBJ1-5; v_call: TRBV7-8; d_call: -; clone_size: -; cdr3_aa: CASSPNAEDGLSNQPQHF; cdr3_nt: TGTGCCAGCAGCCCCAACGCCGAGGACGGGTTGAGCAATCAGCCCCAGCATTTT
j_call: TRBJ2-7; v_call: TRBV7-2; d_call: TRBD2; clone_size: few; cdr3_aa: CASSLEGLAGGLSEQYF; cdr3_nt: TGTGCCAGCAGCTTAGAGGGACTAGCGGGAGGGCTGAGCGAGCAGTACTTC
j_call: TRBJ2-7; v_call: TRBV7-2; d_call: -; clone_size: -; cdr3_aa: CASSLAQTVGYEQYF; cdr3_nt: TGTGCCAGCAGCTTAGCGCAAACGGTCGGGTACGAGCAGTACTTC
j_call: TRBJ2-3; v_call: TRBV27; d_call: TRBD2; clone_size: -; cdr3_aa: CASSARTSGIVADTQYF; cdr3_nt: TGTGCCAGCAGTGCCCGGACTAGCGGGATAGTCGCAGATACGCAGTATTTT
j_call: TRBJ2-7; v_call: TRBV4-1; d_call: TRBD1; clone_size: -; cdr3_aa: CASSQSSTGAYEQYF; cdr3_nt: TGCGCCAGCAGCCAATCCTCGACAGGGGCCTACGAGCAGTACTTC
j_call: TRBJ1-6; v_call: TRBV25-1; d_call: -; clone_size: -; cdr3_aa: CASSESSWGSPLHF; cdr3_nt: TGTGCCAGCAGTGAATCCTCTTGGGGTTCACCCCTCCACTTT
j_call: TRBJ2-3; v_call: TRBV28; d_call: -; clone_size: -; cdr3_aa: CASSLGGDTQYF; cdr3_nt: TGTGCCAGCAGTTTGGGAGGAGATACGCAGTATTTT
j_call: TRBJ2-7; v_call: TRBV27; d_call: TRBD1; clone_size: -; cdr3_aa: CASSDRDRGQREQYF; cdr3_nt: TGTGCCAGCAGTGACCGGGACAGGGGGCAAAGGGAGCAGTACTTC
j_call: TRBJ2-3; v_call: TRBV15; d_call: TRBD2; clone_size: -; cdr3_aa: CATSQTPREERGTQYF; cdr3_nt: TGTGCCACCAGCCAGACGCCGCGGGAGGAAAGAGGCACGCAGTATTTT
j_call: TRBJ1-4; v_call: TRBV4-3; d_call: -; clone_size: -; cdr3_aa: CASSQDNSVVFATNEKLFF; cdr3_nt: TGCGCCAGCAGCCAAGATAACTCTGTCGTGTTTGCAACTAATGAAAAACTGTTTTTT
j_call: TRBJ2-3; v_call: TRBV7-4; d_call: TRBD2; clone_size: -; cdr3_aa: CASSTTGGTVSTDTQYF; cdr3_nt: TGTGCCAGCAGCACTACGGGGGGGACGGTAAGCACAGATACGCAGTATTTT